This TCR beta chain was recovered during a study of CD8+CD57+ T cells in acquired aplastic anemia. Study-level background: Sorted CD4+ and CD8+ cells yielded DNA averaging roughly 3.3 ug.

CDR3 and TCR beta VDJ profiling relied on genomic DNA as the template. TCRdb recomputed calls from the reads with MiXCR, one row per CDR3 protein. This repertoire shows approximately 180,000 distinct CDR3 sequences, roughly three fifths found once; its top ten account for more than 40%. This clonotype was found a few times. CDR3 size: 13 residues. V was shortened by 0 bases and J by 3 bases, with 9 bases between the two germline ends. CDR1 is DFQATT, CDR2 SNEGSKA, per germline (reference sequence). Sequenced patients had shown CD8+CD57+ cell expansion by flow cytometry. With no exception, the patients had severe acquired aplastic anemia. Prior therapy had not been administered to any patient at the time of blood sampling.

The receptor was derived from a human donor with aplastic anemia. Sequencing used sorted CD4+, CD8+, or CD8+CD57+ T cells (not recorded which) from PBMCs. This chain joins TRBV20-1 and TRBJ2-7; D remains unclear. CDR3 sequence: CSARDTSDYEQYF. The CDR3 coding sequence is TGCAGTGCTAGAGATACGTCTGACTACGAGCAGTACTTC.